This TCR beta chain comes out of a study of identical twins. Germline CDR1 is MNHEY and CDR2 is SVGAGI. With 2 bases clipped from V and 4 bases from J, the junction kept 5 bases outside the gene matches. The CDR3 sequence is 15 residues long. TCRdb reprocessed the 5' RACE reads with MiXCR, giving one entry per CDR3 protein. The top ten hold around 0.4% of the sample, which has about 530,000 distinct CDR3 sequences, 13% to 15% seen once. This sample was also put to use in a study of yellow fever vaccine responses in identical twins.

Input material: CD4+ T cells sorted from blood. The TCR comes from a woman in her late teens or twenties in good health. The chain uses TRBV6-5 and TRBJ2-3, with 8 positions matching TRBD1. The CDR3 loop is CASSYPAGGPDTQYF. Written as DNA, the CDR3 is TGTGCCAGCAGTTACCCGGCAGGGGGCCCAGATACGCAGTATTTT.